This T cell receptor (beta chain) was retrieved from a study of T cells in Graves' hyperthyroidism and ophthalmopathy. Regarding the study as a whole: Among thyroid clonotypes expanded above 0.001, most also appeared in blood.

This CDR3 spans 15 amino acids. The germline V and J ends were trimmed by 0 bases and 1 base, with 7 bases remaining between them. Germline CDR1 reads LGHDT; CDR2 reads YNNKEL (reference sequence). TCR beta CDR3 region amplification was performed from RNA transcripts. A set of HTBI primers served as the primers for a first-round RT-PCR of the TCR CDR3. A single record per CDR3 protein comes from TCRdb applying MiXCR to the multiplex PCR reads. This table holds about 460,000 distinct CDR3 sequences, 22% found once. A remark on this clonotype: The target antigen is unknown.

Used for diagnoses were clinical symptoms, serum thyroxine and TRAb, thyroid ultrasound and orbital computed tomography. The PBMCs were taken from about 10 ml of fresh peripheral blood. The chain is built from TRBV3-1 and TRBJ2-4; D call uncertain. The TCR originated in a woman aged 70 to 79 with Graves' ophthalmopathy. The sequencing input was blood. CDR3 nucleotides: TGTGCCAGCAGCCAAGATACGAGGGCCAAAAACATTCAGTACTTC. Translating it yields CASSQDTRAKNIQYF.